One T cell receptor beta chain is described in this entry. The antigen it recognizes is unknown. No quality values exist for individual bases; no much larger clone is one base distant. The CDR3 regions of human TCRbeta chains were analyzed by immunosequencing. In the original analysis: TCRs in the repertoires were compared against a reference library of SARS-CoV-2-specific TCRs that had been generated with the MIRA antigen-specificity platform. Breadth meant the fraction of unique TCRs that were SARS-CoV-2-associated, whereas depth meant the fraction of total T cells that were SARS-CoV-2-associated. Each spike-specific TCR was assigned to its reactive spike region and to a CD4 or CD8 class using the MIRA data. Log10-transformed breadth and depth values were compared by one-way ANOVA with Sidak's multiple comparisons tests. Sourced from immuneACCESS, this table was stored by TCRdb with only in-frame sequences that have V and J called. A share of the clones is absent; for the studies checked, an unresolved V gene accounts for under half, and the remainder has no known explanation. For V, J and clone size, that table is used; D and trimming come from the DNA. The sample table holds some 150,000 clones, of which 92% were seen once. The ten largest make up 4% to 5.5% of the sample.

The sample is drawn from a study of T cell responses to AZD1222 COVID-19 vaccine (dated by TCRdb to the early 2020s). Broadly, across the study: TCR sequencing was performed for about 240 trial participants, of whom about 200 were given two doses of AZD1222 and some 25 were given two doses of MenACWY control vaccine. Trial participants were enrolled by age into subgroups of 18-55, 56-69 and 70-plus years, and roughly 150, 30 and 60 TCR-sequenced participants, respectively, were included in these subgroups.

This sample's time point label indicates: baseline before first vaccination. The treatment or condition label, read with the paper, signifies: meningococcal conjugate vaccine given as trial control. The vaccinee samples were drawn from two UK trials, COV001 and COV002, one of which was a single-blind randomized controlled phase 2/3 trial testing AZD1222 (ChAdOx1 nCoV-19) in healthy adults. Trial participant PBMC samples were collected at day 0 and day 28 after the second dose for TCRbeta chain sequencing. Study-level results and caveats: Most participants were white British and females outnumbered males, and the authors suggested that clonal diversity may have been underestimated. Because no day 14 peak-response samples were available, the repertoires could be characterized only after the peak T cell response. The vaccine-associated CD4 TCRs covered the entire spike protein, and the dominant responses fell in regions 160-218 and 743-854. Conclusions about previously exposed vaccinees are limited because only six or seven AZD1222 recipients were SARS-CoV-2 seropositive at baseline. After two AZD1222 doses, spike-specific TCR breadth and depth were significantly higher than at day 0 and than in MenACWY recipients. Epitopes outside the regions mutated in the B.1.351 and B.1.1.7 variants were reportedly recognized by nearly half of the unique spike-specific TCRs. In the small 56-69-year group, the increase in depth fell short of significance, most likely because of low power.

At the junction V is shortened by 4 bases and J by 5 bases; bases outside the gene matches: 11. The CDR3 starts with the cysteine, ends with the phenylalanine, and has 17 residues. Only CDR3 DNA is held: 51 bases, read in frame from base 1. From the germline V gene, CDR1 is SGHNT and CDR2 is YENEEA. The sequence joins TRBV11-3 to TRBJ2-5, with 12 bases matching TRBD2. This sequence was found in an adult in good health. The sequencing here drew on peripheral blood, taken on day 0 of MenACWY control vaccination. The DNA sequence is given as TGTGCCAGCAGCTCGGGACTAGCGGGCCGTTATAGCGAGACCCAGTACTTC. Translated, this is CASSSGLAGRYSETQYF.